This entry is about one T cell receptor beta chain. The antigen remains unidentified. An assay was performed, and its level was deep. The repertoire was sequenced with immunoSEQ multiplex PCR; TCRdb's copy has only in-frame clones and lacks some. Among around 1.5 million clones listed, 98% were seen once. This record comes from a study of shared clonotypes between healthy human individuals. The study's findings and limits: A few donors shared 4.5% to 6.5% of their naive CD4 clonotypes.

V lost 5 bases and J lost 2, with 22 bases in between. This CDR3 region has 17 residues. Germline assignment: CDR1 SGHVS and CDR2 FNYEAQ. Subsets obtained from CD4+ cells comprised CD45RA+ naive and CD45RA-negative memory cells. Material for sequencing was naive CD4+ T cells sorted from blood. The subset was: CD45RA+ positively selected. This TCR was sampled from a man between 25 and 39 years old in good health. This chain uses TRBV7-6 with TRBJ2-7; unclear D gene. CDR3 nucleotide sequence: TGTGCCAGCAGCGATACTGGGTTTTTTGGCACTACCTACGAGCAGTACTTC. Protein sequence: CASSDTGFFGTTYEQYF.